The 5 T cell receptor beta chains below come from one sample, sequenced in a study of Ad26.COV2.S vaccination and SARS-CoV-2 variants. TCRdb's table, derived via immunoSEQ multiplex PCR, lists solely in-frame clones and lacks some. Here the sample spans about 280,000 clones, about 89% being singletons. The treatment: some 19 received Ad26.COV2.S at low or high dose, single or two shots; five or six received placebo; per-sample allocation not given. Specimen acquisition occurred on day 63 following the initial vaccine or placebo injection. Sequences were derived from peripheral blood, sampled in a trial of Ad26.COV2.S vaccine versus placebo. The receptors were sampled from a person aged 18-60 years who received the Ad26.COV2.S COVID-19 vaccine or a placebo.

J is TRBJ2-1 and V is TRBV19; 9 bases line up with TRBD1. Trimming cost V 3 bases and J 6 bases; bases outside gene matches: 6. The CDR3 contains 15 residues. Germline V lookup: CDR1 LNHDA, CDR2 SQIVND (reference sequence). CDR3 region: CASSMGQGPPNEQFF. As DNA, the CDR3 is TGTGCCAGTAGTATGGGACAGGGACCCCCCAATGAGCAGTTCTTC. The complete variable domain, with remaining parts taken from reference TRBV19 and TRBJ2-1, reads DGGITQSPKYLFRKEGQNVTLSCEQNLNHDAMYWYRQDPGQGLRLIYYSQIVNDFQKGDIAEGYSVSREKKESFPLTVTSAQKNPTAFYLCASSMGQGPPNEQFFGPGTRLTVL.

The CDR3 reads CASSPTSGGAYEQYF. The CDR3 DNA reads as TGTGCCAGCAGTCCTACTAGCGGGGGGGCATACGAGCAGTACTTC. The chain links TRBV28 to TRBJ2-7; 13 bases match TRBD2. The germline gives CDR1 MDHEN, CDR2 SYDVKM. The CDR3 is 15 residues long. V lost 5 bases and J lost 4; bases outside the gene matches: 5.

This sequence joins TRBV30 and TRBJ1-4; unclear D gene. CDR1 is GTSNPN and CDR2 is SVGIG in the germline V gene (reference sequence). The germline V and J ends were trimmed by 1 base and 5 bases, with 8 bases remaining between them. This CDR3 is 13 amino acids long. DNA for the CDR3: TGTGCCTGGAGTGAGGCCGGCAATGAAAAACTGTTTTTT. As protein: CAWSEAGNEKLFF. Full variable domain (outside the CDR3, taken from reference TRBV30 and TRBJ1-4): SQTIHQWPATLVQPVGSPLSLECTVEGTSNPNLYWYRQAAGRGLQLLFYSVGIGQISSEVPQNLSASRPQDRQFILSSKKLLLSDSGFYLCAWSEAGNEKLFFGSGTQLSVL.

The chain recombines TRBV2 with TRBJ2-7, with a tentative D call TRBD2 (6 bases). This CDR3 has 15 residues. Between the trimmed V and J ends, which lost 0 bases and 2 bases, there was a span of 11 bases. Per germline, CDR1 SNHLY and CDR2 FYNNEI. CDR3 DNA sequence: TGTGCCAGCAGTGAAGCGGGGGGATCCCCCTACGAGCAGTACTTC. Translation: CASSEAGGSPYEQYF.

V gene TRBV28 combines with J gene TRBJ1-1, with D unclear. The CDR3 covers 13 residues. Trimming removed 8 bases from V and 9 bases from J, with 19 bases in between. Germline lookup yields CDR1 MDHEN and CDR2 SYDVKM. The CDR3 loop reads CASVISTPEKAFF. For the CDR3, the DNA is TGTGCCAGCGTTATTTCAACACCGGAAAAAGCTTTCTTT.